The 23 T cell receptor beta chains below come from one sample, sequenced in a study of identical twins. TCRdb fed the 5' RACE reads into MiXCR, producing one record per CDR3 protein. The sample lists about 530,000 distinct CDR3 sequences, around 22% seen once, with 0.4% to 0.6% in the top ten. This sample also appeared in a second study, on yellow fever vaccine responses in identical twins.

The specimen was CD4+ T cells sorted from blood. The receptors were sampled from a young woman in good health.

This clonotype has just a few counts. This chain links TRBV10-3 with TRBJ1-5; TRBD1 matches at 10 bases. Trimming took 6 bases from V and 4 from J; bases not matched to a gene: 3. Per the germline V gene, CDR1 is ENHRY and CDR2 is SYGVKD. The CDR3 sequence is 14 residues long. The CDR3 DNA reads TGTGCCATCAGCCCGGGACAGGGGAATCAGCCCCAGCATTTT. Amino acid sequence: CAISPGQGNQPQHF.

CDR3 region: CASSQLDRADYGYTF. The CDR3 nucleotides are TGCGCCAGCAGCCAGCTGGACAGGGCTGACTATGGCTACACCTTC. This rearrangement joins TRBV4-1 to TRBJ1-2; 8 nucleotides match TRBD1. Trimming took 3 bases from V and 3 from J; bases not matched to a gene: 6. The germline CDR1 and CDR2 sequences are MGHRA and YSYEKL. This CDR3 spans 15 amino acids.

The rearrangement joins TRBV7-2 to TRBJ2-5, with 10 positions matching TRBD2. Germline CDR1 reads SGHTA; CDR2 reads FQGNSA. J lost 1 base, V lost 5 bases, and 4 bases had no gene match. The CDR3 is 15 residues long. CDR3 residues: CASSRIAGGQETQYF. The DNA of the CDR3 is TGTGCCAGCAGCCGCATAGCGGGAGGCCAAGAGACCCAGTACTTC.

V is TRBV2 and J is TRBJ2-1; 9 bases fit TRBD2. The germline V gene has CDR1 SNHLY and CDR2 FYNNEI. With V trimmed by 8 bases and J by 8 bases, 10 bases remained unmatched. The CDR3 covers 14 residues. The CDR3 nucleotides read TGTGCCAGCCGACTGGCGGGGGGGCCCTATGAGCAGTTCTTC. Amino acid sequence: CASRLAGGPYEQFF. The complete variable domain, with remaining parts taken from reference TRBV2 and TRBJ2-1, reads EPEVTQTPSHQVTQMGQEVILRCVPISNHLYFYWYRQILGQKVEFLVSFYNNEISEKSEIFDDQFSVERPDGSNFTLKIRSTKLEDSAMYFCASRLAGGPYEQFFGPGTRLTVL.

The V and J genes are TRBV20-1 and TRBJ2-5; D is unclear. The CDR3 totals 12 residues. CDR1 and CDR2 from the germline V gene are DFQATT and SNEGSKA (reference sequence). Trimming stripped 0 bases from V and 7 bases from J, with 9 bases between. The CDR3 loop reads CSARDLVGTQYF. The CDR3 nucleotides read TGCAGTGCTAGAGATTTAGTAGGGACCCAGTACTTC.

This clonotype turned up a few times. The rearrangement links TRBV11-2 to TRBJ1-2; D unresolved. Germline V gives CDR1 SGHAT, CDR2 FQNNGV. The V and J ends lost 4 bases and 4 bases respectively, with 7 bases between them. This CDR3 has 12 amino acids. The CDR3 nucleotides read TGTGCCAGCAGCTACAAGTCCTATGGCTACACCTTC. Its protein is CASSYKSYGYTF. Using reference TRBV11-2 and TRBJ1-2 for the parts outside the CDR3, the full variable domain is EAGVAQSPRYKIIEKRQSVAFWCNPISGHATLYWYQQILGQGPKLLIQFQNNGVVDDSQLPKDRFSAERLKGVDSTLKIQPAKLEDSAVYLCASSYKSYGYTFGSGTRLTVV.

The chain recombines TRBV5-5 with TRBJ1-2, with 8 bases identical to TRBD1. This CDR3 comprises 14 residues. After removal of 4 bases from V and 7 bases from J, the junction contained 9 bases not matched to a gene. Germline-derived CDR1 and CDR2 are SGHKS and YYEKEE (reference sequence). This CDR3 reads CASSVNRGMGGYTF. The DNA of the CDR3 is TGTGCCAGCAGCGTCAACAGGGGGATGGGTGGCTACACCTTC.

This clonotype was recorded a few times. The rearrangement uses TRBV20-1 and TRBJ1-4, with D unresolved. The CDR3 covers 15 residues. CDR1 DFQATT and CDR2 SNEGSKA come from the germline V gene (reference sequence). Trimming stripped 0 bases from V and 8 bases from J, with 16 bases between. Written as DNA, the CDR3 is TGCAGTGCTAGAGATACGGGCCAGCCTCAAGAAAAACTGTTTTTT. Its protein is CSARDTGQPQEKLFF.

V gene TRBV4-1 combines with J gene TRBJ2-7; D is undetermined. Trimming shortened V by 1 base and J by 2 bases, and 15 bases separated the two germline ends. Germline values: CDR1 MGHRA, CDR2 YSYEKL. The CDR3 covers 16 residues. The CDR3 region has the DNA TGCGCCAGCAGCCAAGTGGATCCGGGTCGGACCTACGAGCAGTACTTC. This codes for CASSQVDPGRTYEQYF.

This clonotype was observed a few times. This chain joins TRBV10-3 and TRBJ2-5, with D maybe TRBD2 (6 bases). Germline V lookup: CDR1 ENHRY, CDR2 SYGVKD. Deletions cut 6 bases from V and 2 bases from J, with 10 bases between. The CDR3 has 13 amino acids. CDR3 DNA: TGTGCCATCAGGGGGACTCCACAAGAGACCCAGTACTTC. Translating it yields CAIRGTPQETQYF.

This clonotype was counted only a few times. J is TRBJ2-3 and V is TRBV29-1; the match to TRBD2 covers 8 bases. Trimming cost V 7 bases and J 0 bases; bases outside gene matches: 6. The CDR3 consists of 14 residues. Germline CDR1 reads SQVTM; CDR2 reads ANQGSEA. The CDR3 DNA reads TGCAGCGCTACGCGGGGGGTTAGCACAGATACGCAGTATTTT. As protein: CSATRGVSTDTQYF.

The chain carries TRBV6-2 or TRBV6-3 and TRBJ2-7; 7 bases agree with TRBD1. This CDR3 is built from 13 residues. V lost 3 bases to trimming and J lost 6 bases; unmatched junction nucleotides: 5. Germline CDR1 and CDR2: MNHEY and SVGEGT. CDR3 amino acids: CASSYGTVPEQYV. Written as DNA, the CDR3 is TGTGCCAGCAGTTATGGGACAGTTCCCGAGCAGTACGTC.

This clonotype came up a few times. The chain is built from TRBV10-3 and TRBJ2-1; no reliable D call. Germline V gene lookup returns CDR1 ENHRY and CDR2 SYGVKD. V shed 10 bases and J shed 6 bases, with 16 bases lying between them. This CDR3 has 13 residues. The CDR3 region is CASKDEALNEQFF. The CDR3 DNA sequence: TGTGCCAGTAAGGACGAGGCCCTCAATGAGCAGTTCTTC.

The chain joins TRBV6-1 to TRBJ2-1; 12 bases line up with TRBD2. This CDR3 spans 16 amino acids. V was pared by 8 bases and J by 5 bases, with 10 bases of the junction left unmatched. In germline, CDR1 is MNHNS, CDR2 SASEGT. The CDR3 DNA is TGTGCCAGCTCTACGACTAGCGGGGGCCTCCACAATGAGCAGTTCTTC. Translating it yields CASSTTSGGLHNEQFF.

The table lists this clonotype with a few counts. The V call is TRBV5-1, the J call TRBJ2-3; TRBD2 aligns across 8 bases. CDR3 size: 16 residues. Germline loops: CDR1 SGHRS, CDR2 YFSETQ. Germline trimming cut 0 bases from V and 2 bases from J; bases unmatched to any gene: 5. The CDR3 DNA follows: TGCGCCAGCAGCTTGGTCCGGACTAGCCCCACAGATACGCAGTATTTT. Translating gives CASSLVRTSPTDTQYF.

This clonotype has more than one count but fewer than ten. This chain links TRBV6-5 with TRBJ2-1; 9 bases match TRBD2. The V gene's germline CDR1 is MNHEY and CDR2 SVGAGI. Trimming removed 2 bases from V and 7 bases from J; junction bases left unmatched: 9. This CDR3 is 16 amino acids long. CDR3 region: CASSYPMGGGVNEQFF. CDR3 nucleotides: TGTGCCAGCAGTTACCCAATGGGCGGGGGGGTTAATGAGCAGTTCTTC.

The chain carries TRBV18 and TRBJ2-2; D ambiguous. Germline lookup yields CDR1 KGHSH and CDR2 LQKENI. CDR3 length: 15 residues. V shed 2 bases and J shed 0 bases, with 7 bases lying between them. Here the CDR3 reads CASSPTQTNTGELFF. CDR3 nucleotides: TGTGCCAGCTCACCAACACAAACGAACACCGGGGAGCTGTTTTTT.

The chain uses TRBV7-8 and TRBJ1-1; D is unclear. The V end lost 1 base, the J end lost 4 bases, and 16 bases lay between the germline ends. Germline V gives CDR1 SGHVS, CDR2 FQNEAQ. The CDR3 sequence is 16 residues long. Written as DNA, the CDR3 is TGTGCCAGCAGCTTAGATAGTTCCCCAATGCGCACTGAAGCTTTCTTT. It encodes CASSLDSSPMRTEAFF.

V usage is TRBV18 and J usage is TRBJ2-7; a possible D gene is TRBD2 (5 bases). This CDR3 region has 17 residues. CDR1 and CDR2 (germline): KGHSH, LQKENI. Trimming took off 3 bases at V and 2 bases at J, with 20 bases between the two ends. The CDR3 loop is CASSPPGIARDTYEQYF. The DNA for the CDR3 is TGTGCCAGCTCACCCCCGGGAATAGCTCGAGATACCTACGAGCAGTACTTC.

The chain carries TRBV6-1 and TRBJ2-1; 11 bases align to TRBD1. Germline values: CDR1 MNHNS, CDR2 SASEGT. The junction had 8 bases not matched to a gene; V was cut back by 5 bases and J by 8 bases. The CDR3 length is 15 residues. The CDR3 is CASSPRDRGMYEQFF. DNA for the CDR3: TGTGCCAGCAGTCCGCGGGACAGGGGGATGTATGAGCAGTTCTTC.

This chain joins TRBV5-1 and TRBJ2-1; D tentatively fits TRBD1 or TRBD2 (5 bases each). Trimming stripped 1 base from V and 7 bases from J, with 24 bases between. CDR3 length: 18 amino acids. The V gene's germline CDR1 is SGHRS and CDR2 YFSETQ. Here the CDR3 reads CASSLIGSDGTKGNEQFF. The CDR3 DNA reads TGCGCCAGCAGCTTGATAGGCTCCGACGGGACCAAAGGGAATGAGCAGTTCTTC.

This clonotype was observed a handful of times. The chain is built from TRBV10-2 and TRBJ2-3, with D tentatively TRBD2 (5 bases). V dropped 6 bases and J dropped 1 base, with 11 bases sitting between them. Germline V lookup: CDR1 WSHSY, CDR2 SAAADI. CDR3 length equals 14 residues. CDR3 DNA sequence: TGCGCCAGCAGACGGGAAGTAGGCACAGATACGCAGTATTTT. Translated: CASRREVGTDTQYF.

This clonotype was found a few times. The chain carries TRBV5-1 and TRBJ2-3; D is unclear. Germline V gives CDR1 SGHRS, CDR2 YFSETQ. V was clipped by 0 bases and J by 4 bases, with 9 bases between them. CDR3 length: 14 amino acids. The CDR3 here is CASSLGFSADTQYF. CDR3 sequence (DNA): TGCGCCAGCAGCTTGGGATTCAGCGCAGATACGCAGTATTTT.